This T cell receptor beta chain is drawn from a study of control samples from healthy donors and cancer patients. With V trimmed by 2 bases and J by 9 bases, 9 bases remained unmatched. CDR1 and CDR2 (germline): MNHEY, SVGEGT. This CDR3 comprises 16 residues. Sequencing was performed with immunoSEQ multiplex PCR; in TCRdb, only in-frame clones are kept and a portion is missing. The table has 90,000 or so clones, around 84% seen once. The source of this sequence is a man between 65 and 85 years old with lung cancer. This sequence joins TRBV6-2 or TRBV6-3 and TRBJ2-3; 12 bases are a match to TRBD2. The sample was PBMCs. In DNA, the CDR3 is TGTGCCAGCAGTTACCGCCTAGCGGGGGGGCCGGGAACGCAGTATTTT. Protein: CASSYRLAGGPGTQYF.